The present TCR beta chain was sequenced within a study of siplizumab effects on memory and regulatory T cells. This CDR3 region has 17 residues. The germline V gene has CDR1 SGHDT and CDR2 YYEEEE. Trimming pared 3 bases from V and 4 bases from J, leaving 20 bases between. Points from the study as a whole: Naive T cells apparently outstripped memory cells in diversity and seemed major alloresponse contributors. Treatment with siplizumab left mappable alloreactive CD4+ clones averaging roughly 69% Treg-derived, compared with about 27% in controls.

Comment on this clone: Its matching antigen is unknown.

Data came from immunoSEQ multiplex PCR; TCRdb stores just in-frame clones and leaves some out. Among about 100,000 clones listed, 75% to 95% were seen once. This rearrangement joins TRBV5-6 to TRBJ2-1, with D possibly TRBD2 on 6 matching bases. The sequence derives from a human donor in good health. Some clones in this sample may be carry-over from other donors' samples. The material sequenced was CD4+ T cells sorted from blood. CDR3 sequence (DNA): TGTGCCAGCAGCTCCCTGTCAACTAGCAGAGAGTACAATGAGCAGTTCTTC. Translating it yields CASSSLSTSREYNEQFF.